This T cell receptor beta chain was profiled in a study of regulatory and conventional T cells in RAG deficiency. Whole-study results and caveats: Patient subsets had shorter CDR3s; Omenn Treg-Tconv overlap exceeded 90%.

V was clipped by 4 bases and J by 3 bases, with 6 bases between them. The germline V gene has CDR1 SGHDN and CDR2 FVKESK. The CDR3 is 12 residues long. This clone was counted between two and nine times. Antigen unknown. Repertoires were generated with immunoSEQ multiplex PCR, while TCRdb's copy carries only in-frame clones and drops some. The sample shows more than 40,000 clones, more than 80% of them seen only once. Conventional CD4+ T cells were sorted from blood as CD25-low CD127-high cells. These data were also reused for a study on regulatory T cells. This second study notes: The PCR used 52 TRBV and 13 TRBJ primers.

V and J are TRBV14 and TRBJ1-2; no clear D. The TCR comes from a human donor in good health. The specimen was CD4+ effector T cells sorted from blood. The CDR3 loop is CASSPRDYGYTF. CDR3 DNA: TGTGCCAGCAGCCCCAGAGACTATGGCTACACCTTC.